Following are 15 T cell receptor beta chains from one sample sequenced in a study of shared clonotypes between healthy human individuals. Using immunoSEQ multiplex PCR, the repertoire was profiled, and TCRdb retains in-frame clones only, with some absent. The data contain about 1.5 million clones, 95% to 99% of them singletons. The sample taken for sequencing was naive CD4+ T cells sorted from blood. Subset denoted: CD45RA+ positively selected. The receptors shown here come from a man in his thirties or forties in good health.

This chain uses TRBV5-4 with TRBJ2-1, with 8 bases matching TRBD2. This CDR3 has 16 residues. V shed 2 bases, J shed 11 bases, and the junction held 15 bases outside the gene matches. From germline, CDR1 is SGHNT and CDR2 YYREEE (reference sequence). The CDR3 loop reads CASSLGLMGLVVQQFF. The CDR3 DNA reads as TGTGCCAGCAGCTTAGGGTTAATGGGACTAGTAGTTCAGCAGTTCTTC.

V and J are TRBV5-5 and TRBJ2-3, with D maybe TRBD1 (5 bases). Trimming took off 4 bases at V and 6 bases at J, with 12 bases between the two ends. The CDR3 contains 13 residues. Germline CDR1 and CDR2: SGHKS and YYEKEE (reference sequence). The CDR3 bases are TGTGCCAGCAGCAGACAGAGCCTGGATACGCAGTATTTT. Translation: CASSRQSLDTQYF.

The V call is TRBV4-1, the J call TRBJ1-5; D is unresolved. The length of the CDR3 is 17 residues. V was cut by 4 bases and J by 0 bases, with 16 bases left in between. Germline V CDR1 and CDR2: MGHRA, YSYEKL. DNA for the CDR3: TGCGCCAGCAGCCCCTGGTCGACGGAAAATAGCAATCAGCCCCAGCATTTT. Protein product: CASSPWSTENSNQPQHF.

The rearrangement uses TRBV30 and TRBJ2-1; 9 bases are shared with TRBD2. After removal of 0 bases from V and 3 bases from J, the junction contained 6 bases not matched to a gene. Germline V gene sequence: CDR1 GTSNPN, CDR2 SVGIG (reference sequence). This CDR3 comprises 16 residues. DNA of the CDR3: TGTGCCTGGAGTGTACTGGCGGGAGGGTACTACAATGAGCAGTTCTTC. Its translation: CAWSVLAGGYYNEQFF.

CDR3 residues: CASSRLAGSTDTQYF. DNA of the CDR3: TGTGCCAGCAGCAGGCTAGCGGGGAGCACAGATACGCAGTATTTT. This chain uses TRBV5-4 with TRBJ2-3, with 9 bases aligning to TRBD2. Per the germline V gene, CDR1 is SGHNT and CDR2 is YYREEE (reference sequence). Losses at the gene ends were 4 bases for V and 0 bases for J; bases not matched to a gene: 3. The CDR3 contains 15 residues.

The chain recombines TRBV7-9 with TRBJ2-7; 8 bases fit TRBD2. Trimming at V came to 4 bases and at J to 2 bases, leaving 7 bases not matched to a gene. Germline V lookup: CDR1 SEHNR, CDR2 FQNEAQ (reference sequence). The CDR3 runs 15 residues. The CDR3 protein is CASSSAASGPYEQYF. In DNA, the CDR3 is TGTGCCAGCAGCTCAGCTGCTAGCGGGCCCTACGAGCAGTACTTC.

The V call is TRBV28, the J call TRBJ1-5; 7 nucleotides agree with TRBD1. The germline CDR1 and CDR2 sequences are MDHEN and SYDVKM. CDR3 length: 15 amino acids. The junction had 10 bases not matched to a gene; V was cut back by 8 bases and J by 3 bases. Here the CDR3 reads CASARQGTPNQPQHF. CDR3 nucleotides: TGTGCCAGCGCCAGACAGGGAACCCCCAATCAGCCCCAGCATTTT.

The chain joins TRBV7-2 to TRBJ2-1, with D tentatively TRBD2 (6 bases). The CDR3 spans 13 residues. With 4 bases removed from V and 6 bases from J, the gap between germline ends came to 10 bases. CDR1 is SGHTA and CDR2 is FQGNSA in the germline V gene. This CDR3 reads CASSSTSRNEQFF. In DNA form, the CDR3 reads TGTGCCAGCAGCTCGACTAGTCGCAATGAGCAGTTCTTC.

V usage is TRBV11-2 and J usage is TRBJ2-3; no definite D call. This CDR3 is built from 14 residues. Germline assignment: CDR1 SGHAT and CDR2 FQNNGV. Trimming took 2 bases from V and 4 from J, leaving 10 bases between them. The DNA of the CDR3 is TGTGCCAGCAGCTTAACGGTCGGGCCAGATACGCAGTATTTT. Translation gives CASSLTVGPDTQYF.

The CDR3 sequence is CASSLGGSIGNEQFF. DNA for the CDR3: TGTGCCAGCAGCTTAGGTGGGAGCATCGGGAATGAGCAGTTCTTC. The chain recombines TRBV7-3 with TRBJ2-1; D is perhaps TRBD2 (5 bases). V dropped 2 bases and J dropped 7 bases, with 15 bases sitting between them. The V gene's germline CDR1 is SGHTA and CDR2 FQGTGA. This CDR3 has 15 residues.

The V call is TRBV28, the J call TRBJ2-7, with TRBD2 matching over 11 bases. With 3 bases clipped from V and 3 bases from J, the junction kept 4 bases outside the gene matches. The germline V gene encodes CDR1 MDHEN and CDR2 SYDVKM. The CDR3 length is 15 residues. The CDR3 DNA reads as TGTGCCAGCAGTTTTAGCGGGAGGGCCGGCTACGAGCAGTACTTC. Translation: CASSFSGRAGYEQYF.

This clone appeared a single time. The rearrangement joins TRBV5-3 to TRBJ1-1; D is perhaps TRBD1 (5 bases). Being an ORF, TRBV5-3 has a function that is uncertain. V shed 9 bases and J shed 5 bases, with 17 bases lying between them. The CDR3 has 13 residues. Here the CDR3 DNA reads TGTGCCACCAAGGGAGAGGGGTTTACTGAAGCTTTCTTT. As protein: CATKGEGFTEAFF.

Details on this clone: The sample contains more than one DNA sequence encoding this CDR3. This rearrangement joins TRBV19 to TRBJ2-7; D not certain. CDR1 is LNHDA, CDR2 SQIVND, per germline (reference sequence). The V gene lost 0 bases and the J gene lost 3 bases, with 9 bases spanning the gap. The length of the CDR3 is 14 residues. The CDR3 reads CASSIDPGSYEQYF. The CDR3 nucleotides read TGTGCCAGTAGTATAGATCCCGGCAGCTACGAGCAGTACTTC.

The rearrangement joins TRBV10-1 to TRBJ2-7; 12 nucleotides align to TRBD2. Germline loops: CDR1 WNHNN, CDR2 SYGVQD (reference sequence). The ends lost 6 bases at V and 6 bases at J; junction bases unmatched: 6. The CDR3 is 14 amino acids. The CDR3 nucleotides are TGCGCCAGCAGCGCGCTAGCGGGAGGGCGCGAGCAGTACTTC. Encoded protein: CASSALAGGREQYF.

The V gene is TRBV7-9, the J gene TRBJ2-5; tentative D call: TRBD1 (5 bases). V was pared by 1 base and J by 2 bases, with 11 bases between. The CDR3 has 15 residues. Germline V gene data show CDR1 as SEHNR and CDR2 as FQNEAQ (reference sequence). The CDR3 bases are TGTGCCAGCAGCTTAGGCAGGGCTTCACAAGAGACCCAGTACTTC. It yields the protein CASSLGRASQETQYF.